This is a list of T cell receptor beta chains from one sample in a study of blood T cell repertoires in COVID-19. TCRdb's copy holds only in-frame clones and misses some; the assay was immunoSEQ multiplex PCR. The sample has 120,000 or so clones; about 88% are singletons. Sequenced: peripheral blood. These receptors were taken from a woman aged 80 or over with acute or convalescent COVID-19. CDR3s include the opening cysteine and the closing phenylalanine or tryptophan. D genes are given only for firm matches. Rows may omit the clone size; those that give it use once, few, many or a size class.

size | J | D | V | DNA | CDR3
once | TRBJ2-7 | - | TRBV6-5 | TGTGCCAGCCAGGCTGCCTACGAGCAGTACTTC | CASQAAYEQYF
once | TRBJ2-1 | - | TRBV28 | TGTGCCAGCAGGGGGGCTAGCGGCTTTAGCTCCTACAATGAGCAGTTCTTC | CASRGASGFSSYNEQFF
- | TRBJ1-5 | TRBD1 | TRBV7-2 | TGTGCCAGCAGCTTAGATCAGGGGGCGCGTCAGCCCCAGCATTTT | CASSLDQGARQPQHF
- | TRBJ1-2 | - | TRBV6-5 | TGTGCCAGCAGAGAGGGCCCCCGTGGCTACACCTTC | CASREGPRGYTF
- | TRBJ2-7 | - | TRBV28 | TGTGCCAGCAGTTTAGGTACTACCCAGCAGTACTTC | CASSLGTTQQYF
once | TRBJ2-1 | TRBD2 | TRBV19 | TGTGCCAGTAGTATAGCGCTAGCGGGAGTGAATGAGCAGTTCTTC | CASSIALAGVNEQFF
- | TRBJ1-1 | - | TRBV24-1 | TGTGCCACCAGTGATTGGGGCAGCGTGAACACTGAAGCTTTCTTT | CATSDWGSVNTEAFF
- | TRBJ1-1 | - | TRBV5-1 | TGCGCCAGCAGCTTGGTTGAGTTGAACACTGAAGCTTTCTTT | CASSLVELNTEAFF
- | TRBJ1-2 | - | TRBV6-5 | TGTGCCAGCAGTCTAAACTCGTGGGGACATTATGGCTACACCTTC | CASSLNSWGHYGYTF
- | TRBJ1-4 | - | TRBV5-6 | TGTGCCAGCAGTCGCCCCTCGGGGGGAGGCGAAAAACTGTTTTTT | CASSRPSGGGEKLFF
- | TRBJ2-3 | - | TRBV4-3 | TGCGCCAGCAGCCAAGGGGTCGCGGGGGCCACTACAGATACGCAGTATTTT | CASSQGVAGATTDTQYF
few | TRBJ2-1 | - | TRBV5-1 | TGCGCCAGCAGCTTGGGATGGACTATCAATGAGCAGTTCTTC | CASSLGWTINEQFF
once | TRBJ1-4 | - | TRBV12-5 | TGTGCTAGTGGTTTTGGGGCGAATAGGGCTAATGAAAAACTGTTTTTT | CASGFGANRANEKLFF
- | TRBJ2-7 | TRBD2 | TRBV7-7 | TGTGCTAGCAGCCCGGGACTAGCCGCCGCCGAGCAGTACTTC | CASSPGLAAAEQYF
- | TRBJ2-5 | TRBD2 | TRBV7-7 | TGTGCCAGCAGCTTAGGACTAGCGGGGGGGCGAGAGACCCAGTACTTC | CASSLGLAGGRETQYF
- | TRBJ1-2 | TRBD1 | TRBV6-5 | TGTGCCAGCAGACCGGGACAGGGGAACTATGGCTACACCTTC | CASRPGQGNYGYTF
- | TRBJ1-6 | TRBD1 | TRBV18 | TGTGCCAGCTCGCCTGGACAGGTTAAAAATTCACCCCTCCACTTT | CASSPGQVKNSPLHF
- | TRBJ2-3 | TRBD2 | TRBV6-6 | TGTGCCAGCAGTCCTAGCGGGAGATCCGATACGCAGTATTTT | CASSPSGRSDTQYF
- | TRBJ1-5 | - | TRBV19 | TGTGCCAGTAGTATAGTCGGGGTGGTAAATCAGCCCCAGCATTTT | CASSIVGVVNQPQHF
- | TRBJ1-1 | - | TRBV7-3 | TGTGCCAGCAGCTTAACGGGGGGGCCCACTGAAGCTTTCTTT | CASSLTGGPTEAFF
- | TRBJ1-2 | - | TRBV18 | TGTGCCAGCTCCCCAGACAGCAACTATGGCTACACCTTC | CASSPDSNYGYTF
once | TRBJ2-6 | - | TRBV19 | TGTGCCAGTACGAGCTCTGGGGCCAACGTCCTGACTTTC | CASTSSGANVLTF
once | TRBJ1-2 | TRBD1 | TRBV5-5 | TGTGCCAGCAGCTTGGTGCCAGGACAGGGAGACGGCTACACCTTC | CASSLVPGQGDGYTF
- | TRBJ1-2 | - | TRBV5-1 | TGCGCCAGCAGCTACCGGGGGTATGGCTACACCTTC | CASSYRGYGYTF
few | TRBJ1-6 | TRBD1 | TRBV7-8 | TGTGCCAGCAGCTTAGCGACAGGGTTTGGTTCACCCCTCCACTTT | CASSLATGFGSPLHF
once | TRBJ2-3 | - | TRBV5-1 | TGCGCCAGCAGCTTGGTGGAGGGCCCCCCAGATACGCAGTATTTT | CASSLVEGPPDTQYF
- | TRBJ1-1 | - | TRBV6-9 | TGTGCCAGCAGTTATGAGAGGGAAGTGAACACTGAAGCTTTCTTT | CASSYEREVNTEAFF
large | TRBJ1-1 | - | TRBV18 | TGTGCCAGCTCACCACCTTCCAGACTAAACACTGAAGCTTTCTTT | CASSPPSRLNTEAFF
once | TRBJ2-5 | - | TRBV4-1 | TGCGCCAGCAGCCGTACTGCGGGCGTCCAAGAGACCCAGTACTTC | CASSRTAGVQETQYF